This entry is about one T cell receptor (beta chain). The germline gives CDR1 SGHRS, CDR2 YFSETQ. The germline V and J ends were trimmed by 7 bases and 2 bases, with 11 bases remaining between them. The CDR3 runs to 13 residues. The sample originates from a study of blood T cell repertoires in COVID-19. Libraries were prepared by immunoSEQ multiplex PCR; TCRdb keeps only in-frame clonotypes and omits some of them. The table records fewer than 200,000 clones, approximately 90% of them present only once. The V call is TRBV5-1, the J call TRBJ2-3, with a weak D call TRBD2 (6 bases). The sequence came from a man aged 45 to 65 who had recovered from COVID-19. The sample taken for sequencing was peripheral blood. DNA of the CDR3: TGCGCCAGCGGCAGACTAGACACAGATACGCAGTATTTT. It translates to CASGRLDTDTQYF.